This record covers a single T cell receptor beta chain. Its antigen is not identified. A much more abundant neighbour one base away suggests this may be a read error. Germline lookup yields CDR1 SGHAT and CDR2 FQNNGV. The CDR3 totals 15 residues. The data were obtained in a study of human T cells and chemical hapten exposure. Time point specified: patch test 2, 6 weeks after DPC sensitization. Indicated treatment: therapeutic diphenylcyclopropenone sensitization with weekly scalp DPC. TCRdb itself ran the RACE reads through MiXCR, one entry per CDR3 protein. This sample has over 100,000 distinct CDR3 sequences; about a tenth occur once, and the top ten carry about 3%. The study's findings and limits: While controls formed fewer of them, expanded TCRs formed significantly more large CDR3 similarity clusters.

The source is a woman aged 40 to 50 with alopecia areata. Some clones in this sample may be carry-over from other donors' samples. The sample consisted of whole blood, taken in connection with sensitization to the hapten diphenylcyclopropenone (DPC). V usage is TRBV11-2 and J usage is TRBJ2-2; a possible D gene is TRBD2 (6 bases). This chain's CDR3 is CASSRRDSFTEELFF. The CDR3 DNA follows: TGTGCCAGCAGCCGCAGGGACTCCTTCACCGAGGAGCTGTTTTTT.